The rows below give T cell receptor beta chains drawn from one sample of a study of blood T cell repertoires in COVID-19. Here immunoSEQ multiplex PCR was the method, and the copy in TCRdb shows in-frame clones only, minus some. The table has some 230,000 clones, 86% seen once; the top ten hold roughly a tenth. Sequencing was done on a sample of peripheral blood. The receptors shown here come from a woman between 50 and 59 years old with COVID-19, enrolled during active disease. The CDR3 runs from the conserved cysteine through the conserved F or W. D genes are given only for firm matches. Only part of the rows carry a size: once, few, many, or a class if the clone is expanded.

V	size	D	J	CDR3	DNA
TRBV30	few	NA	TRBJ1-5	CAWSHPGRGNQPQHF	TGTGCCTGGAGCCACCCCGGGCGGGGTAATCAGCCCCAGCATTTT
TRBV7-2	NA	TRBD2	TRBJ2-1	CASRSKAGGQNEQFF	TGTGCCAGCAGATCAAAAGCGGGGGGGCAGAATGAGCAGTTCTTC
TRBV11-3	NA	NA	TRBJ1-1	CASSTQGNTEAFF	TGTGCCAGCAGCACACAGGGGAACACTGAAGCTTTCTTT
TRBV6-2/TRBV6-3	NA	TRBD1	TRBJ1-3	CASSYPQGAADGNTIYF	TGTGCCAGCAGTTATCCTCAGGGGGCCGCGGACGGAAACACCATATATTTT
TRBV5-4	NA	TRBD2	TRBJ2-1	CASSYSGTTYNEQFF	TGTGCCAGCAGCTACTCCGGGACTACTTACAATGAGCAGTTCTTC
TRBV6-5	few	NA	TRBJ1-5	CASRRVSIGNQPQHF	TGTGCCAGCAGGAGGGTCTCGATTGGCAATCAGCCCCAGCATTTT
TRBV6-5	NA	NA	TRBJ2-7	CASSYSEGSSYEQYF	TGTGCCAGCAGTTACTCGGAGGGAAGCTCGTACGAGCAGTACTTC
TRBV30	once	TRBD2	TRBJ2-3	CASLTSGTTDTQYF	TGTGCCTCACTGACTAGCGGGACGACAGATACGCAGTATTTT
TRBV7-9	NA	NA	TRBJ2-2	CASSLAGPGELFF	TGTGCCAGCAGCTTAGCGGGGCCCGGGGAGCTGTTTTTT
TRBV19	NA	NA	TRBJ1-2	CASTGRANYDYTF	TGTGCCAGTACTGGGAGGGCTAACTATGACTACACCTTC
TRBV28	NA	TRBD1	TRBJ1-4	CASSLPSLNYGTAREKLFF	TGTGCCAGCAGTTTACCGTCCCTTAACTACGGGACAGCTAGGGAAAAACTGTTTTTT
TRBV21-1	NA	NA	TRBJ1-6	CASSTEGKAYNSPLHF	TGTGCCAGCAGCACGGAGGGTAAGGCCTATAATTCACCCCTCCACTTT
TRBV6-1	NA	NA	TRBJ2-3	CASSEVGGTDTQYF	TGTGCCAGCAGTGAGGTGGGGGGAACAGATACGCAGTATTTT
TRBV7-9	NA	NA	TRBJ1-2	CASSSRGEGLNYGYTF	TGTGCCAGCAGCTCCCGGGGGGAGGGCCTGAACTATGGCTACACCTTC
TRBV19	NA	TRBD1	TRBJ1-2	CASIAVVLGQGPSGYTF	TGTGCCAGTATCGCAGTGGTACTGGGACAGGGACCGAGTGGCTACACCTTC
TRBV7-2	NA	NA	TRBJ1-2	CASSPRRGVDYGYTF	TGTGCCAGCAGCCCTCGCCGGGGTGTTGACTATGGCTACACCTTC
TRBV10-1	NA	TRBD2	TRBJ2-2	CASSPRDYTSNTGELFF	TGCGCCAGCAGTCCCCGGGACTACACCTCGAACACCGGGGAGCTGTTTTTT
TRBV9	NA	NA	TRBJ2-7	CASSVGATPYEQYF	TGTGCCAGCAGCGTTGGGGCCACCCCCTACGAGCAGTACTTC
TRBV11-2	few	NA	TRBJ1-1	CASRQSQGTEAFF	TGTGCCAGCCGTCAATCCCAGGGCACTGAAGCTTTCTTT
TRBV30	NA	TRBD2	TRBJ2-1	CALAGGERFYNEQFF	TGTGCCCTAGCGGGGGGGGAAAGATTCTACAATGAGCAGTTCTTC
TRBV6-6	NA	NA	TRBJ2-7	CASRGLDGYEQYF	TGTGCCAGCAGGGGGCTAGACGGGTACGAGCAGTACTTC
TRBV11-2	NA	NA	TRBJ2-2	CASSGYRAPGELFF	TGTGCCAGCAGCGGATACAGGGCCCCCGGGGAGCTGTTTTTT
TRBV30	few	NA	TRBJ1-6	CAWSQGASDSPLHF	TGTGCCTGGAGTCAGGGCGCCTCCGATTCACCCCTCCACTTT
TRBV19	NA	TRBD1	TRBJ2-7	CASRGQGSYEQYF	TGTGCCAGTAGGGGACAGGGATCCTACGAGCAGTACTTC
TRBV6-5	once	TRBD1	TRBJ1-2	CASIKDRNNGYTF	TGTGCCAGCATAAAGGACAGGAACAATGGCTACACCTTC
TRBV2	NA	NA	TRBJ1-5	CASRGGGEQPQHF	TGTGCCAGCAGGGGGGGAGGGGAGCAGCCCCAGCATTTT
TRBV11-3	NA	NA	TRBJ1-1	CASSLVQGSTEAFF	TGTGCCAGCAGCTTAGTCCAGGGCAGCACTGAAGCTTTCTTT
TRBV5-1	NA	NA	TRBJ2-3	CASSLAGYTDTQYF	TGCGCCAGCAGCTTGGCCGGGTACACAGATACGCAGTATTTT
TRBV24-1	NA	TRBD1	TRBJ2-1	CATGGRRQGITEQFF	TGTGCCACCGGTGGCCGTCGACAGGGGATTACTGAGCAGTTCTTC
TRBV7-2	few	NA	TRBJ1-5	CASSLDSQYQPQHF	TGTGCCAGCAGCTTAGATTCACAGTATCAGCCCCAGCATTTT
TRBV6-6	NA	TRBD1	TRBJ2-2	CASRGGQGDAGELFF	TGTGCCAGCAGGGGGGGACAGGGAGACGCCGGGGAGCTGTTTTTT
TRBV3-1/TRBV3-2	NA	NA	TRBJ1-2	CASSQEGQTYGYTF	TGTGCCAGCAGCCAAGAAGGACAGACCTATGGCTACACCTTC
TRBV18	NA	TRBD1	TRBJ2-3	CASSRQGADPRDTQYF	TGTGCCAGCTCTCGACAGGGGGCAGACCCCCGAGATACGCAGTATTTT
TRBV18	NA	NA	TRBJ2-4	CASSHLEVLQNIQYF	TGTGCCAGCTCTCACTTGGAGGTACTACAAAACATTCAGTACTTC
TRBV7-9	NA	TRBD1	TRBJ1-5	CASSPQGAGQPQHF	TGTGCCAGCAGCCCACAGGGGGCGGGTCAGCCCCAGCATTTT
TRBV27	NA	NA	TRBJ1-5	CASSFGRDRQPQHF	TGTGCCAGCAGTTTCGGACGCGACAGGCAGCCCCAGCATTTT
TRBV25-1	once	NA	TRBJ2-1	CASSVTRSYNEQFF	TGTGCCAGCAGTGTAACACGCTCCTACAATGAGCAGTTCTTC
TRBV19	NA	NA	TRBJ1-5	CASGAGALNEGNQPQHF	TGTGCCAGTGGTGCGGGGGCGCTTAATGAGGGCAATCAGCCCCAGCATTTT
TRBV15	NA	NA	TRBJ1-1	CATSRERDSVAFF	TGTGCCACCAGCAGAGAACGCGATTCGGTAGCTTTCTTT
TRBV18	few	TRBD1	TRBJ2-2	CASSRTDRGSGELFF	TGTGCCAGCTCACGAACCGACAGGGGATCCGGGGAGCTGTTTTTT
TRBV28	NA	NA	TRBJ1-1	CASSLTAQNTEAFF	TGTGCCAGCAGCTTGACAGCCCAGAACACTGAAGCTTTCTTT
TRBV6-2/TRBV6-3	NA	NA	TRBJ1-5	CASSGGSHQPQHF	TGTGCCAGCAGTGGGGGGAGTCATCAGCCCCAGCATTTT
TRBV3-1/TRBV3-2	NA	NA	TRBJ2-7	CASSQGSGVAYEQYF	TGTGCCAGCAGCCAAGGTTCGGGAGTCGCCTACGAGCAGTACTTC
TRBV24-1	few	TRBD2	TRBJ2-5	CATSDRGGALETQYF	TGTGCCACCAGTGATCGGGGGGGGGCCCTAGAGACCCAGTACTTC
TRBV5-6	NA	NA	TRBJ1-1	CASSFLDTMEAFF	TGTGCCAGCAGCTTCTTGGACACCATGGAAGCTTTCTTT
TRBV11-2	NA	TRBD1	TRBJ1-2	CASSLGRQGRTYGYTF	TGTGCCAGCAGCTTAGGAAGACAGGGAAGAACCTATGGCTACACCTTC
TRBV14	NA	TRBD2	TRBJ2-7	CASSLTRGVEQYF	TGTGCCAGCAGCCTAACGCGGGGGGTCGAGCAGTACTTC
TRBV28	NA	TRBD2	TRBJ2-2	CASSLLTSGMNTGELFF	TGTGCCAGCAGTTTATTGACTAGCGGGATGAACACCGGGGAGCTGTTTTTT
TRBV6-5	NA	NA	TRBJ2-1	CASRTDYNEQFF	TGTGCCAGCAGGACAGATTACAATGAGCAGTTCTTC
TRBV4-1	NA	NA	TRBJ2-2	CASSQGGGTNTGELFF	TGCGCCAGCAGCCAAGGGGGAGGAACGAACACCGGGGAGCTGTTTTTT
TRBV13	few	TRBD1	TRBJ1-4	CASSFGQEKGKLFF	TGTGCCAGCAGCTTCGGACAGGAGAAAGGGAAACTGTTTTTT
TRBV5-8	NA	NA	TRBJ1-1	CASSFRPQPGTEAFF	TGTGCCAGCAGCTTTAGGCCGCAGCCGGGCACTGAAGCTTTCTTT
TRBV3-1/TRBV3-2	NA	NA	TRBJ2-2	CASSQVGGQRTGELFF	TGTGCCAGCAGCCAAGTTGGGGGACAAAGGACCGGGGAGCTGTTTTTT